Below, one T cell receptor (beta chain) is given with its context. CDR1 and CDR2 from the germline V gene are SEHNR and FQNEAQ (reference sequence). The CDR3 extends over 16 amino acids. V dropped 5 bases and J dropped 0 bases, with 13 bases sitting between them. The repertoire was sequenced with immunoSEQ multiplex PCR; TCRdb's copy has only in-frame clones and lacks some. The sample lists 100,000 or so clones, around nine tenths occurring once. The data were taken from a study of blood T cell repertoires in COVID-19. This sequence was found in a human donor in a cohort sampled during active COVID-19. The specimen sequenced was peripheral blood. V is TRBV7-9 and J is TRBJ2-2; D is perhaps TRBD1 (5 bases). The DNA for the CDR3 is TGTGCCAGCAGCGATTTGACAGCACCGAACACCGGGGAGCTGTTTTTT. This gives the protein CASSDLTAPNTGELFF.